These T cell receptor beta chains were read from a single sample in a study of cytomegalovirus exposure and HLA in healthy donors. The data were produced by immunoSEQ multiplex PCR, yet TCRdb's version contains in-frame clones alone and is incomplete. The sample consists of over 150,000 clones, approximately 86% of them appearing once. The source material was PBMCs. The receptors stem from a woman younger than 30 in good health and CMV-seronegative. Each CDR3 is given with its conserved first and last residue. A D gene is named only where the DNA matches it firmly. For some rows the clone size is stated as once, few or many, or as a class when expanded; others skip it.

>TRBJ1-5|TRBD1|NA|TRBV6-1
CASRQGARGNQPQHF
TGTGCCAGCAGGCAGGGGGCGCGAGGCAATCAGCCCCAGCATTTT
>TRBJ1-1|TRBD1|NA|TRBV29-1
CSVMTGGGTEAFF
TGCAGCGTCATGACAGGGGGTGGTACTGAAGCTTTCTTT
>TRBJ2-1|TRBD2|NA|TRBV19
CASSSGRRNEQFF
TGTGCCAGTAGTAGCGGGAGACGAAATGAGCAGTTCTTC
>TRBJ2-5|NA|NA|TRBV4-1
CASSQDPQGWETQYF
TGCGCCAGCAGCCAAGACCCACAGGGATGGGAGACCCAGTACTTC
>TRBJ2-7|NA|NA|TRBV6-1
CASSFGTGFHYEQYF
TGTGCCAGCAGCTTTGGAACAGGATTCCACTACGAGCAGTACTTC
>TRBJ1-4|NA|NA|TRBV6-1
CASTPGSSGEKLFF
TGTGCCAGCACGCCCGGATCCTCGGGGGAAAAACTGTTTTTT
>TRBJ2-7|NA|NA|TRBV7-2
CASSPGLLYEQYF
TGTGCCAGCAGCCCTGGACTGCTCTACGAGCAGTACTTC
>TRBJ1-6|NA|NA|TRBV19
CASSRRTRAVDSPLHF
TGTGCCAGTAGCCGGAGGACCCGGGCTGTTGATTCACCCCTCCACTTT
>TRBJ2-7|NA|NA|TRBV5-4
CASSLDGRLSSYEQYF
TGTGCCAGCAGCTTGGACGGGAGACTTTCCTCCTACGAGCAGTACTTC
>TRBJ2-2|NA|NA|TRBV7-9
CASSPPERAKTGELFF
TGTGCCAGCAGCCCCCCCGAGAGGGCTAAGACCGGGGAGCTGTTTTTT
>TRBJ1-2|NA|NA|TRBV7-9
CASSFDGIQQDGYTF
TGTGCCAGCAGCTTTGACGGGATTCAGCAGGATGGCTACACCTTC
>TRBJ1-1|NA|NA|TRBV11-2
CATKRGNTEAFF
TGTGCCACCAAACGAGGGAACACTGAAGCTTTCTTT
>TRBJ2-5|TRBD1|NA|TRBV5-4
CASSLGRDSQETQYF
TGTGCCAGCAGCTTGGGCCGGGACAGTCAAGAGACCCAGTACTTC
>TRBJ1-5|NA|NA|TRBV28
CASSLYRDHQPQHF
TGTGCCAGCAGTTTATACAGGGACCATCAGCCCCAGCATTTT
>TRBJ2-3|NA|NA|TRBV4-1
CASSLRMSTDTQYF
TGCGCCAGCAGCCTGCGGATGAGCACAGATACGCAGTATTTT
>TRBJ2-3|NA|NA|TRBV11-2
CASSHNTDTQYF
TGTGCCAGCAGCCACAACACAGATACGCAGTATTTT
>TRBJ2-3|TRBD2|NA|TRBV4-1
CASSQEVAGDTDTQYF
TGCGCCAGCAGCCAAGAGGTAGCGGGAGACACAGATACGCAGTATTTT
>TRBJ2-1|NA|NA|TRBV4-1
CASSQVAQDPSYNEQFF
TGCGCCAGCAGCCAAGTTGCACAGGACCCCTCCTACAATGAGCAGTTCTTC
>TRBJ1-3|NA|once|TRBV18
CASSPQQGRADTIYF
TGTGCCAGCTCACCACAACAGGGACGGGCGGACACCATATATTTT
>TRBJ1-1|NA|NA|TRBV21-1
CGLLTEAFF
TGCGGACTACTCACTGAAGCTTTCTTT
>TRBJ2-3|NA|NA|TRBV30
CAWSVRSFSTDTQYF
TGTGCCTGGAGTGTACGGAGTTTTAGCACAGATACGCAGTATTTT
>TRBJ1-2|NA|many|TRBV5-1
CASSISTGPAYGYTF
TGCGCCAGCAGCATTTCGACAGGACCCGCATATGGCTACACCTTC
>TRBJ1-2|TRBD1|NA|TRBV6-5
CASSYQGQGDGYTF
TGTGCCAGCAGTTACCAAGGACAGGGCGATGGCTACACCTTC
>TRBJ2-3|TRBD2|NA|TRBV7-2
CASTRRRLAGADTQYF
TGTGCCAGCACACGACGTAGGCTAGCGGGAGCGGATACGCAGTATTTT
>TRBJ2-2|NA|NA|TRBV11-2
CASSVWRGPGTGELFF
TGTGCCAGCAGCGTGTGGCGGGGGCCGGGCACCGGGGAGCTGTTTTTT
>TRBJ2-2|NA|once|TRBV5-4
CASSTGTWGGELFF
TGTGCCAGCAGCACCGGGACTTGGGGCGGGGAGCTGTTTTTT
>TRBJ2-1|NA|NA|TRBV5-3
CARMLLEDYTYNEQFF
TGTGCCAGAATGCTCTTGGAGGACTATACCTACAATGAGCAGTTCTTC
>TRBJ2-5|TRBD2|NA|TRBV9
CASSIGPGTSHETQYF
TGTGCCAGCAGCATAGGCCCCGGGACTAGTCACGAGACCCAGTACTTC
>TRBJ2-7|NA|few|TRBV13
CASSPMGRYEQYF
TGTGCCAGCAGCCCGATGGGGCGGTACGAGCAGTACTTC
>TRBJ1-1|NA|NA|TRBV12-5
CASGLLSGVGLAEAFF
TGTGCTAGTGGTTTGCTCTCAGGGGTGGGGTTGGCTGAAGCTTTCTTT
>TRBJ1-3|NA|NA|TRBV18
CASSAQGFSGNTIYF
TGTGCCAGCTCAGCCCAGGGCTTCTCTGGAAACACCATATATTTT
>TRBJ1-5|NA|NA|TRBV28
CASSSLLENQPQHF
TGTGCCAGCAGTTCCCTACTCGAGAATCAGCCCCAGCATTTT
>TRBJ2-1|TRBD1|NA|TRBV6-5
CASSAGTGEYNEQFF
TGTGCCAGCAGTGCTGGGACAGGCGAATACAATGAGCAGTTCTTC
>TRBJ2-1|TRBD1|NA|TRBV10-3
CATGQGANEQFF
TGTGCCACCGGACAGGGGGCGAATGAGCAGTTCTTC
>TRBJ1-1|NA|NA|TRBV10-2
CASSAQMNTEAFF
TGCGCCAGCAGTGCCCAGATGAACACTGAAGCTTTCTTT
>TRBJ2-7|NA|NA|TRBV4-2
CASSPSEGAYEQYF
TGTGCCAGCAGCCCCTCAGAAGGGGCCTACGAGCAGTACTTC
>TRBJ2-2|NA|NA|TRBV7-8
CASSFTRAGELFF
TGTGCCAGCAGCTTTACCAGGGCCGGGGAGCTGTTTTTT
>TRBJ1-2|TRBD1|NA|TRBV7-2
CASALDRGNYGYTF
TGTGCCAGCGCCTTGGACAGGGGGAACTATGGCTACACCTTC
>TRBJ1-5|NA|NA|TRBV5-1
CASSLNGDNQPQHF
TGCGCCAGCAGCTTGAACGGGGATAATCAGCCCCAGCATTTT
>TRBJ1-4|NA|NA|TRBV19
CASSPVGSRTNEKLFF
TGTGCCAGTAGTCCCGTGGGTAGCAGAACTAATGAAAAACTGTTTTTT
>TRBJ1-1|NA|NA|TRBV4-3
CASSQDITDLPFAAFF
TGCGCCAGCAGCCAGGACATCACAGATCTACCTTTTGCAGCTTTCTTT
>TRBJ1-1|NA|NA|TRBV5-1
CASSLGGANTEAFF
TGCGCCAGCAGCTTGGGGGGCGCGAACACTGAAGCTTTCTTT
>TRBJ2-7|NA|NA|TRBV27
CASSLGPWRGEQYF
TGTGCCAGCAGTTTAGGTCCTTGGAGAGGGGAGCAGTACTTC
>TRBJ2-2|TRBD2|few|TRBV19
CASSTSSGATGELFF
TGTGCCAGTAGCACCTCTAGCGGCGCCACCGGGGAGCTGTTTTTT
>TRBJ1-5|NA|NA|TRBV9
CASSVDGDSNQPQHF
TGTGCCAGCAGCGTAGACGGGGATAGCAATCAGCCCCAGCATTTT
>TRBJ1-1|NA|NA|TRBV4-3
CASSPSLYTEAFF
TGCGCCAGCAGCCCGTCCCTGTACACTGAAGCTTTCTTT